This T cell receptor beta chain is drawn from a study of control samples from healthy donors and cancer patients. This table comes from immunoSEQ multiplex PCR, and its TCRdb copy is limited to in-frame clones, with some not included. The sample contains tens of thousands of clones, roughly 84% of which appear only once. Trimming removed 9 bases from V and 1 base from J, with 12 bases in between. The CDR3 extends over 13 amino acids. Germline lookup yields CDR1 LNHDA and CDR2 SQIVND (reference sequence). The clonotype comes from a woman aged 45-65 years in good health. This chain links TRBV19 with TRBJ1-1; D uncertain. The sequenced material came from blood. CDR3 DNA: TGTGCCAGCCTTGAGGAGGGGAACACTGAAGCTTTCTTT. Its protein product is CASLEEGNTEAFF.